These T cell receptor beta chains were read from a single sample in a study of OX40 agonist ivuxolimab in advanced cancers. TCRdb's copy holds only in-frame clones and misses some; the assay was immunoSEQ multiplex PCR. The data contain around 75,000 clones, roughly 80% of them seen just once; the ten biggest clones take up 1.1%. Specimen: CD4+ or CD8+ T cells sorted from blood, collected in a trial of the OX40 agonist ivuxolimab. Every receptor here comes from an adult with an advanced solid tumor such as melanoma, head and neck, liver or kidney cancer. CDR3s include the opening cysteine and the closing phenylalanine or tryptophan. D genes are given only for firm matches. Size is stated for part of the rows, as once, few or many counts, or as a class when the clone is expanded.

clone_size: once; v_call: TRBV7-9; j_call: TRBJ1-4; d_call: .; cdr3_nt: TGTGCCAGCAGCGGACGTGGCAGTGGGGATGAAAAACTGTTTTTT; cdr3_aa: CASSGRGSGDEKLFF
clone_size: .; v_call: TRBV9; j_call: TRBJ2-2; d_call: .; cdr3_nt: TGTGCCAGCAGCGTAGAAGGGGTCTGGACCGGGGAGCTGTTTTTT; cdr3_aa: CASSVEGVWTGELFF
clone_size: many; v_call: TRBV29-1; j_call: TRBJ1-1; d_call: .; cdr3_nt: TGCAGCGTTGAGTGGTCCACTGAAGCTTTCTTT; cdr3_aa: CSVEWSTEAFF
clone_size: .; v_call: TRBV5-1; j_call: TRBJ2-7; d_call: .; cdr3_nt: TGCGCCAGCAGCTTGGAGTCGGGCGAGCAGTACTTC; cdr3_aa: CASSLESGEQYF
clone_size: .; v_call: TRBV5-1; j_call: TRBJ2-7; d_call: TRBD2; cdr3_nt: TGCGCCAGCAGCTTGACTAGCGGGGGAGGTGAGCAGTACTTC; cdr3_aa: CASSLTSGGGEQYF
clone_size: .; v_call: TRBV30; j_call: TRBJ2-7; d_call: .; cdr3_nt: TGTGCCTGGACCTGGGTCGCACATGCGGGGACCTACGAGCAGTACTTC; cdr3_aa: CAWTWVAHAGTYEQYF
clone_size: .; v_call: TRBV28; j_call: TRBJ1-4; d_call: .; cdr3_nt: TGTGCCAGCAGTTTGAGAAGCCCCGAAAAACTGTTTTTT; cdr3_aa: CASSLRSPEKLFF
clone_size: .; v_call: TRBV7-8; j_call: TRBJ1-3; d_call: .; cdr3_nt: TGTGCCAGCAGCTTCACCGACATCCCCTCTGGAAACACCATATATTTT; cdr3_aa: CASSFTDIPSGNTIYF
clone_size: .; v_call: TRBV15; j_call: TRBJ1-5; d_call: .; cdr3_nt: TGTGCCACCAGCAGAGCTGGGAGTAGCAATCAGCCCCAGCATTTT; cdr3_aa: CATSRAGSSNQPQHF
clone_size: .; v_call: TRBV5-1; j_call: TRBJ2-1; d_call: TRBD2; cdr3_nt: TGCGCCAGCAGCCAGGGGACTAGCGGAAACAATGAGCAGTTCTTC; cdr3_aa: CASSQGTSGNNEQFF
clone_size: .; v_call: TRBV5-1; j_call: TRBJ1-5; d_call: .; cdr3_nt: TGCGCCAGCAGCACGGGAGAAGGGAATCAGCCCCAGCATTTT; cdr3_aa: CASSTGEGNQPQHF
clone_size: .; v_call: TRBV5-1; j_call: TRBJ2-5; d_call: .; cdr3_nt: TGCGCCAGCAGCTTGGACCCTAGCGCGGCTCGGAAGGGCCAAGAGACCCAGTACTTC; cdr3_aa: CASSLDPSAARKGQETQYF
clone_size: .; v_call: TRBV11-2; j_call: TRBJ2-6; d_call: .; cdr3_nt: TGTGCCAGCAGCTTATGGGGCTACAGCGGTAGCTCTGGGGCCAACGTCCTGACTTTC; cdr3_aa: CASSLWGYSGSSGANVLTF
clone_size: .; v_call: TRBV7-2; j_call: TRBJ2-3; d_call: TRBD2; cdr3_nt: TGTGCCAGCAGCGGCGCTAGCGGGGGGACCGATACGCAGTATTTT; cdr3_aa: CASSGASGGTDTQYF
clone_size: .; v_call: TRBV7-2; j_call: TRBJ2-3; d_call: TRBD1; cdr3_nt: TGTGCCAGCGAACAGGGGGCGCAACTTGCAGATACGCAGTATTTT; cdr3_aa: CASEQGAQLADTQYF
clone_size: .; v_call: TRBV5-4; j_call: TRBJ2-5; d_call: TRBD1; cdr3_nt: TGTGCCAGCAGTCCTGGCAGGCGGGACAGGGAAGAGACCCAGTACTTC; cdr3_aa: CASSPGRRDREETQYF
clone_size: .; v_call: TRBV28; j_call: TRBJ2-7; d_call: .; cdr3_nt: TGTGCCAGCAGTAGAGCAGGGGGGCTTGAGCAGTACTTC; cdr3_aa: CASSRAGGLEQYF
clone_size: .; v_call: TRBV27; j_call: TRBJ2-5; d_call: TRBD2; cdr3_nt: TGTGCCAGCAAGGGCGCTAGCGGGGGCCCCCAAGAGACCCAGTACTTC; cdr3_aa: CASKGASGGPQETQYF
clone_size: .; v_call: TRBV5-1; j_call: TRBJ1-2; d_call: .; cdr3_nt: TGCGCCAGCAGCCTTGCACCACAGGGTATTGGCTACACCTTC; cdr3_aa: CASSLAPQGIGYTF
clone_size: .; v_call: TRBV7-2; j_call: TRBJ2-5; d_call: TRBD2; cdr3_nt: TGTGCCAGCAGCCTATATTATGGGGGGGGAGAGACCCAGTACTTC; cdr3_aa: CASSLYYGGGETQYF
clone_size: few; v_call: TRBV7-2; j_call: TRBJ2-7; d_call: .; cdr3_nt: TGTGCCAGCAGCTTGCAAAACGACCGACCCTACGAGCAGTACTTC; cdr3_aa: CASSLQNDRPYEQYF
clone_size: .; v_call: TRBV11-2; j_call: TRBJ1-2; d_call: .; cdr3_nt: TGTGCCAGCAGCTTAGCCACCTTGCCCTGGGGTGGCTACACCTTC; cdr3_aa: CASSLATLPWGGYTF
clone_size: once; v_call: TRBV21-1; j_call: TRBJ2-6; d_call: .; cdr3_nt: TGTGCCAGCAGCCCAAGACCCGGGACAGCGATAAGCTCTGGGGCCAACGTCCTGACTTTC; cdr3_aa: CASSPRPGTAISSGANVLTF
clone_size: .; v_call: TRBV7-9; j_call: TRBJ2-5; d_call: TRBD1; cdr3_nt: TGTGCCAGCAGCTTAATCCGGACAGGGCTGGAGACCCAGTACTTC; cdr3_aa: CASSLIRTGLETQYF
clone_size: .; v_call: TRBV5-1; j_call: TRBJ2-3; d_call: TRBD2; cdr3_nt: TGCGCCAGCAAGCGGGGGGACGGCACAGATACGCAGTATTTT; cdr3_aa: CASKRGDGTDTQYF
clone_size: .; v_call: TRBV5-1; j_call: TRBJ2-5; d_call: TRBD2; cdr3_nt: TGCGCCAGCAGCCGTAGCGGGGGGGCCTTGGGCGAGACCCAGTACTTC; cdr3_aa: CASSRSGGALGETQYF
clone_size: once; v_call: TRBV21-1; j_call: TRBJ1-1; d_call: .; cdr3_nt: TGTGCCAGCAGCAAAGGGCAAGGATCCAAGGAAAGGGGAAAGAACACTGAAGCTTTCTTT; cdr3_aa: CASSKGQGSKERGKNTEAFF
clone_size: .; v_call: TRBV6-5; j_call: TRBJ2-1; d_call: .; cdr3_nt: TGTGCCAGCAGGGCGGAGGGTGAGCAGTTCTTC; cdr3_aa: CASRAEGEQFF
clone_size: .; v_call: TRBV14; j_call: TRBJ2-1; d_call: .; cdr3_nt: TGTGCCAGCAGCCCACAGAGTCAGGGAAACCCCTACAATGAGCAGTTCTTC; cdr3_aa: CASSPQSQGNPYNEQFF
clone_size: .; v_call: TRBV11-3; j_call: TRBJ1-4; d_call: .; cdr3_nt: TGTGCCAGCAGCTTAAGGGGCCCGAATGAAAAACTGTTTTTT; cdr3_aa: CASSLRGPNEKLFF
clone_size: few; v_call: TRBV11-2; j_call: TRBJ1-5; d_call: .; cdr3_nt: TGTGCCAGCAGCGGAGCGGGGAGGGGACAGCCCCAGCATTTT; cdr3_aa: CASSGAGRGQPQHF
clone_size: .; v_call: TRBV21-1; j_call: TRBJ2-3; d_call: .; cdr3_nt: TGTGCCAGCAGCAAACAGGGTTCGAGGGATACGCAGTATTTT; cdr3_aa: CASSKQGSRDTQYF
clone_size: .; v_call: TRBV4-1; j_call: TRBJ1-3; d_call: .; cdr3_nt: TGCGCCAGCAGCCAAGGGGACGGGTTCTCTGGAAACACCATATATTTT; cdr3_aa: CASSQGDGFSGNTIYF
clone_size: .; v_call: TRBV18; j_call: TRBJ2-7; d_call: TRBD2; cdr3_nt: TGTGCCAGCTCACTGGGACTAGCGGGGCGCAACGAGCAGTACTTC; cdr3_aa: CASSLGLAGRNEQYF
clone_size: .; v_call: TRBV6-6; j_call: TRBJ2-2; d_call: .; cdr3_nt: TGTGCCAGCAGTTACGTCAAGGGGAACACCGGGGAGCTGTTTTTT; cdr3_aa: CASSYVKGNTGELFF
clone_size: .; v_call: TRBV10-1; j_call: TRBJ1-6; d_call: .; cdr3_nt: TGCGCCAGCAGTAGGGGGAATTCACCCCTCCACTTT; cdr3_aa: CASSRGNSPLHF
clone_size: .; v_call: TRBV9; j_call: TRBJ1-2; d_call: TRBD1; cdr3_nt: TGTGCCAGCAGCGTAGGAACAGGGGACTATGGCTACACCTTC; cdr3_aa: CASSVGTGDYGYTF
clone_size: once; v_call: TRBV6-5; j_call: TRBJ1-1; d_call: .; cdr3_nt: TGTGCCAGCAGAGAAGACTGGCGGCAAAAAGCTTTCTTT; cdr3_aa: CASREDWRQKAFF
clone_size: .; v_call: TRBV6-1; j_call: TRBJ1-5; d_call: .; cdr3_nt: TGTGCCAGCAGTGAAGCGAAAGGTTTCAGAAATCAGCCCCAGCATTTT; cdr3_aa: CASSEAKGFRNQPQHF
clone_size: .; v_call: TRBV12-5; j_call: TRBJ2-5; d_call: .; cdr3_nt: TGTGCTAGTGGTTCCCCCACTCAAGAGACCCAGTACTTC; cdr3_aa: CASGSPTQETQYF
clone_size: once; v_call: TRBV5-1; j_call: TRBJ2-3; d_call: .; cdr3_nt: TGCGCCAGCAGCTTGATTGTGGCTGGTACGCAGTATTTT; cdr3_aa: CASSLIVAGTQYF
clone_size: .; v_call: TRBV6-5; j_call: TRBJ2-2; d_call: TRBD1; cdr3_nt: TGTGCCAGCAGATCTGGGACAGGGTGGACCGGGGAGCTGTTTTTT; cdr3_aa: CASRSGTGWTGELFF
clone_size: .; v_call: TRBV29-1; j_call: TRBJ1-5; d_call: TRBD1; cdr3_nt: TGCAGCGTGGGGGAAGGGACAGCGCGCAATCAGCCCCAGCATTTT; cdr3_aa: CSVGEGTARNQPQHF
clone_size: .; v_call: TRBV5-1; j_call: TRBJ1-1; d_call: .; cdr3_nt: TGCGCCAGCAGCTTGGGCTTATTTGAAGGTGAAGCTTTCTTT; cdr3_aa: CASSLGLFEGEAFF
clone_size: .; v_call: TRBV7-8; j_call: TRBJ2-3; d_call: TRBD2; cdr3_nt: TGTGCCAGCAGCCCGGGGGGTCCTAGTCGGACAGATACGCAGTATTTT; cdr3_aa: CASSPGGPSRTDTQYF
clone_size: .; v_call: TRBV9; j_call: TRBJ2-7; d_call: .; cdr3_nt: TGTGCCAGCAGCTCAACGACTGGCTACGAGCAGTACTTC; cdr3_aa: CASSSTTGYEQYF
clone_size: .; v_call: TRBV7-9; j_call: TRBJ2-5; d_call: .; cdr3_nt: TGTGCCAGCAGCTTTGGGCTTTCGGGGAGAAAAGGGGAGACCCAGTACTTC; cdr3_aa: CASSFGLSGRKGETQYF
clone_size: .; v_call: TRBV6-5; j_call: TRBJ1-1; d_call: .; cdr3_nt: TGTGCCAGCAAAATTTCTGGACCGAACACTGAAGCTTTCTTT; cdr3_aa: CASKISGPNTEAFF
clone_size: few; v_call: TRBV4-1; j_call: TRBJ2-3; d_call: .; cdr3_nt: TGCGCCAGCAGCCAATTCGGGGCAACAGATACGCAGTATTTT; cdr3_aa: CASSQFGATDTQYF
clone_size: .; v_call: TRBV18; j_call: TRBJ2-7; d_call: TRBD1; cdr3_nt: TGTGCCAGCAATTCCGGGACAGATGGCTACGAGCAGTACTTC; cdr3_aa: CASNSGTDGYEQYF